This T cell receptor beta chain was observed in a study of T-cell memory formation after mild COVID-19. Study results and limitations: Those CD4+ clones that contracted were mainly in CM and EM (CD8+ ones in EMRA).

A remark on this clonotype: What it binds is not known.

TCRdb fed the 5' RACE reads into MiXCR, producing one record per CDR3 protein. Altogether about 560,000 distinct CDR3 sequences are present, about 18% being singletons, with the ten largest covering about 8.1%. Germline V gene lookup returns CDR1 MNHNS and CDR2 SASEGT. Trimming at V came to 2 bases and at J to 1 base, leaving 11 bases not matched to a gene. The CDR3 length is 20 residues. What was sequenced was PBMCs or a T cell subset sorted from them (not recorded which). The chain uses TRBV6-1 and TRBJ2-5; TRBD2 matches at 15 bases. This TCR was recovered from an adult woman who had mild COVID-19 (a few samples of this study predate the infection). Cell type and time point are not known. The CDR3 sequence: CASSEISGLAGGSTQETQYF. CDR3 sequence (DNA): TGTGCCAGCAGTGAAATCTCAGGACTAGCGGGGGGGTCCACCCAAGAGACCCAGTACTTC.